This T cell receptor beta chain came from a study of T cell responses to AZD1222 COVID-19 vaccine. Overall study results and limits: Close to half of all spike-specific TCRs reportedly target regions of the variants that are unmutated.

TCRdb keeps only in-frame clones here, not all; method: immunoSEQ multiplex PCR. The table includes approximately 190,000 clones, approximately 93% detected once. A remark on this clone: Its specificity is unknown.

With 5 bases clipped from V and 7 bases from J, the junction kept 1 base outside the gene matches. The CDR3 totals 13 residues. Germline loops: CDR1 SGHNT, CDR2 YENEEA. This TCR was recovered from an adult who received the AZD1222 COVID-19 vaccine. The material was peripheral blood, obtained 28 days after the second AZD1222 dose. The chain combines TRBV11-3 with TRBJ2-1; 11 bases agree with TRBD2. CDR3 bases: TGTGCCAGCAGCGTAGCGGGGGGGAATGAGCAGTTCTTC. This codes for CASSVAGGNEQFF.